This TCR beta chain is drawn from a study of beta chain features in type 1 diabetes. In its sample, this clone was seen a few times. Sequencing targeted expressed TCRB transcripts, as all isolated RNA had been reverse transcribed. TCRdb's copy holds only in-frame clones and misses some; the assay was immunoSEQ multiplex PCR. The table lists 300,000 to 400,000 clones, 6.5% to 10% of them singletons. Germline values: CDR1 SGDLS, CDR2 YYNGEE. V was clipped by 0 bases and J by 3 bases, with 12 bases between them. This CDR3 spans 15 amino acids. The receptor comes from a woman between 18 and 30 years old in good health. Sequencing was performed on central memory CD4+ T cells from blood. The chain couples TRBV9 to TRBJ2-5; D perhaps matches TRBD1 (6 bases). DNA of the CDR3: TGTGCCAGCAGCGTAGGCCCAGGGGAGAAAGAGACCCAGTACTTC. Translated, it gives CASSVGPGEKETQYF.